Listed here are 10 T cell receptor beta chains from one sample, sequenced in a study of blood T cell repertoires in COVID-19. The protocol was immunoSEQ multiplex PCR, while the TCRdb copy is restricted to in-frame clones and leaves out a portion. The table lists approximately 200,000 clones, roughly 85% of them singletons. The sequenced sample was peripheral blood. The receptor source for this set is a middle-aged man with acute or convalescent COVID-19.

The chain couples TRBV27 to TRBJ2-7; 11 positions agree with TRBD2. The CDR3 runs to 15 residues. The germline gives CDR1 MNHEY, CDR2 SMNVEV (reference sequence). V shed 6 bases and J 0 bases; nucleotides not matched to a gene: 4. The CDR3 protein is CASSPGLAVSYEQYF. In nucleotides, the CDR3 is TGTGCCAGCAGCCCGGGACTAGCGGTCTCCTACGAGCAGTACTTC.

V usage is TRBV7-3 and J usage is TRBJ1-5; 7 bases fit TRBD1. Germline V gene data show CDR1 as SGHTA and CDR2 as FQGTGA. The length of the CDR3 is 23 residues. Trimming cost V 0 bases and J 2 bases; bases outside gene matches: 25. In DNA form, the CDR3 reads TGTGCCAGCAGCTTAACGCGCGATGAGAGGGACAGAAGTTCCGGGGGTGGCAATCAGCCCCAGCATTTT. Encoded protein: CASSLTRDERDRSSGGGNQPQHF.

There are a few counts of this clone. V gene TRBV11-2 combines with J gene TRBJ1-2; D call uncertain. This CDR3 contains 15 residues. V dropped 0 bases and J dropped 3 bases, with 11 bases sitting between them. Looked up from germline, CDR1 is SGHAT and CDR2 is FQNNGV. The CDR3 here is CASSLESGADYGYTF. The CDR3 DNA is TGTGCCAGCAGCTTAGAGTCCGGAGCTGACTATGGCTACACCTTC.

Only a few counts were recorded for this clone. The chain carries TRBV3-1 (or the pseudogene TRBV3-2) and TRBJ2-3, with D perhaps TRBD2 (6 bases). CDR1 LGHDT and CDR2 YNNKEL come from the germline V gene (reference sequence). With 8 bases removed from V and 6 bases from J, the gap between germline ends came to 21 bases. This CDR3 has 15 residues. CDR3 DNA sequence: TGTGCCAGCTTTGAACAGACTAGGCCGTCGGATACGCAGTATTTT. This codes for CASFEQTRPSDTQYF.

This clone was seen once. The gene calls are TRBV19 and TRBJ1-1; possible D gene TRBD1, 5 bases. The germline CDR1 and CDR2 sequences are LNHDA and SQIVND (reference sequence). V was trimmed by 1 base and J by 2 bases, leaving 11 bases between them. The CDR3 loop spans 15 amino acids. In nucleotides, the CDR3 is TGTGCCAGTAGTATAGTAGGACAAGGAAACACTGAAGCTTTCTTT. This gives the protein CASSIVGQGNTEAFF.

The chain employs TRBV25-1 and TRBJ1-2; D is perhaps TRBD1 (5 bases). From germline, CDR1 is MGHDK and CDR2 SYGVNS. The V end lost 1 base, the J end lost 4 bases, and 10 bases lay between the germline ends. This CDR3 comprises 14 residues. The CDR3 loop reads CASSESGDFYGYTF. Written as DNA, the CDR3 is TGTGCCAGCAGTGAATCGGGGGATTTCTATGGCTACACCTTC.

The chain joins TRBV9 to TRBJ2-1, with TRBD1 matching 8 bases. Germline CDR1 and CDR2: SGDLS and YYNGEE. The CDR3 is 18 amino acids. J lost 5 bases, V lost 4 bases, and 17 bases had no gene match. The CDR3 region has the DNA TGTGCCAGCAGCTCCCAAGGGACCAGGGGGCAGGGGGACAATGAGCAGTTCTTC. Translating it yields CASSSQGTRGQGDNEQFF.

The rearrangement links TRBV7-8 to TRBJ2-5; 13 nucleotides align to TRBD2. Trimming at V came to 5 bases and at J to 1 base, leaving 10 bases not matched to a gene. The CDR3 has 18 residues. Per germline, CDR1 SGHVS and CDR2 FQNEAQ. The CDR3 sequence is CASSLGLAGAGPQETQYF. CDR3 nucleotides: TGTGCCAGCAGCCTCGGACTAGCGGGGGCCGGCCCCCAAGAGACCCAGTACTTC.

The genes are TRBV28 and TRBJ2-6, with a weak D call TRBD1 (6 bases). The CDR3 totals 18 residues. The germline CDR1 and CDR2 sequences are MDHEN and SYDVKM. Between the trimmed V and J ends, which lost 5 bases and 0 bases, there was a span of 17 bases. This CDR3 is CASSTQGSPFSGANVLTF. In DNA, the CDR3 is TGTGCCAGCAGTACACAGGGCTCACCATTCTCTGGGGCCAACGTCCTGACTTTC.

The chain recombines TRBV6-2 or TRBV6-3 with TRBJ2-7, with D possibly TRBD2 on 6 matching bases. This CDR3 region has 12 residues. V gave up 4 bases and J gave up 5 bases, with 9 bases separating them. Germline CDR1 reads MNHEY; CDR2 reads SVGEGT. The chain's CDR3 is CASSWGGNEQYF. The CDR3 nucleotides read TGTGCCAGCAGTTGGGGCGGGAACGAGCAGTACTTC.